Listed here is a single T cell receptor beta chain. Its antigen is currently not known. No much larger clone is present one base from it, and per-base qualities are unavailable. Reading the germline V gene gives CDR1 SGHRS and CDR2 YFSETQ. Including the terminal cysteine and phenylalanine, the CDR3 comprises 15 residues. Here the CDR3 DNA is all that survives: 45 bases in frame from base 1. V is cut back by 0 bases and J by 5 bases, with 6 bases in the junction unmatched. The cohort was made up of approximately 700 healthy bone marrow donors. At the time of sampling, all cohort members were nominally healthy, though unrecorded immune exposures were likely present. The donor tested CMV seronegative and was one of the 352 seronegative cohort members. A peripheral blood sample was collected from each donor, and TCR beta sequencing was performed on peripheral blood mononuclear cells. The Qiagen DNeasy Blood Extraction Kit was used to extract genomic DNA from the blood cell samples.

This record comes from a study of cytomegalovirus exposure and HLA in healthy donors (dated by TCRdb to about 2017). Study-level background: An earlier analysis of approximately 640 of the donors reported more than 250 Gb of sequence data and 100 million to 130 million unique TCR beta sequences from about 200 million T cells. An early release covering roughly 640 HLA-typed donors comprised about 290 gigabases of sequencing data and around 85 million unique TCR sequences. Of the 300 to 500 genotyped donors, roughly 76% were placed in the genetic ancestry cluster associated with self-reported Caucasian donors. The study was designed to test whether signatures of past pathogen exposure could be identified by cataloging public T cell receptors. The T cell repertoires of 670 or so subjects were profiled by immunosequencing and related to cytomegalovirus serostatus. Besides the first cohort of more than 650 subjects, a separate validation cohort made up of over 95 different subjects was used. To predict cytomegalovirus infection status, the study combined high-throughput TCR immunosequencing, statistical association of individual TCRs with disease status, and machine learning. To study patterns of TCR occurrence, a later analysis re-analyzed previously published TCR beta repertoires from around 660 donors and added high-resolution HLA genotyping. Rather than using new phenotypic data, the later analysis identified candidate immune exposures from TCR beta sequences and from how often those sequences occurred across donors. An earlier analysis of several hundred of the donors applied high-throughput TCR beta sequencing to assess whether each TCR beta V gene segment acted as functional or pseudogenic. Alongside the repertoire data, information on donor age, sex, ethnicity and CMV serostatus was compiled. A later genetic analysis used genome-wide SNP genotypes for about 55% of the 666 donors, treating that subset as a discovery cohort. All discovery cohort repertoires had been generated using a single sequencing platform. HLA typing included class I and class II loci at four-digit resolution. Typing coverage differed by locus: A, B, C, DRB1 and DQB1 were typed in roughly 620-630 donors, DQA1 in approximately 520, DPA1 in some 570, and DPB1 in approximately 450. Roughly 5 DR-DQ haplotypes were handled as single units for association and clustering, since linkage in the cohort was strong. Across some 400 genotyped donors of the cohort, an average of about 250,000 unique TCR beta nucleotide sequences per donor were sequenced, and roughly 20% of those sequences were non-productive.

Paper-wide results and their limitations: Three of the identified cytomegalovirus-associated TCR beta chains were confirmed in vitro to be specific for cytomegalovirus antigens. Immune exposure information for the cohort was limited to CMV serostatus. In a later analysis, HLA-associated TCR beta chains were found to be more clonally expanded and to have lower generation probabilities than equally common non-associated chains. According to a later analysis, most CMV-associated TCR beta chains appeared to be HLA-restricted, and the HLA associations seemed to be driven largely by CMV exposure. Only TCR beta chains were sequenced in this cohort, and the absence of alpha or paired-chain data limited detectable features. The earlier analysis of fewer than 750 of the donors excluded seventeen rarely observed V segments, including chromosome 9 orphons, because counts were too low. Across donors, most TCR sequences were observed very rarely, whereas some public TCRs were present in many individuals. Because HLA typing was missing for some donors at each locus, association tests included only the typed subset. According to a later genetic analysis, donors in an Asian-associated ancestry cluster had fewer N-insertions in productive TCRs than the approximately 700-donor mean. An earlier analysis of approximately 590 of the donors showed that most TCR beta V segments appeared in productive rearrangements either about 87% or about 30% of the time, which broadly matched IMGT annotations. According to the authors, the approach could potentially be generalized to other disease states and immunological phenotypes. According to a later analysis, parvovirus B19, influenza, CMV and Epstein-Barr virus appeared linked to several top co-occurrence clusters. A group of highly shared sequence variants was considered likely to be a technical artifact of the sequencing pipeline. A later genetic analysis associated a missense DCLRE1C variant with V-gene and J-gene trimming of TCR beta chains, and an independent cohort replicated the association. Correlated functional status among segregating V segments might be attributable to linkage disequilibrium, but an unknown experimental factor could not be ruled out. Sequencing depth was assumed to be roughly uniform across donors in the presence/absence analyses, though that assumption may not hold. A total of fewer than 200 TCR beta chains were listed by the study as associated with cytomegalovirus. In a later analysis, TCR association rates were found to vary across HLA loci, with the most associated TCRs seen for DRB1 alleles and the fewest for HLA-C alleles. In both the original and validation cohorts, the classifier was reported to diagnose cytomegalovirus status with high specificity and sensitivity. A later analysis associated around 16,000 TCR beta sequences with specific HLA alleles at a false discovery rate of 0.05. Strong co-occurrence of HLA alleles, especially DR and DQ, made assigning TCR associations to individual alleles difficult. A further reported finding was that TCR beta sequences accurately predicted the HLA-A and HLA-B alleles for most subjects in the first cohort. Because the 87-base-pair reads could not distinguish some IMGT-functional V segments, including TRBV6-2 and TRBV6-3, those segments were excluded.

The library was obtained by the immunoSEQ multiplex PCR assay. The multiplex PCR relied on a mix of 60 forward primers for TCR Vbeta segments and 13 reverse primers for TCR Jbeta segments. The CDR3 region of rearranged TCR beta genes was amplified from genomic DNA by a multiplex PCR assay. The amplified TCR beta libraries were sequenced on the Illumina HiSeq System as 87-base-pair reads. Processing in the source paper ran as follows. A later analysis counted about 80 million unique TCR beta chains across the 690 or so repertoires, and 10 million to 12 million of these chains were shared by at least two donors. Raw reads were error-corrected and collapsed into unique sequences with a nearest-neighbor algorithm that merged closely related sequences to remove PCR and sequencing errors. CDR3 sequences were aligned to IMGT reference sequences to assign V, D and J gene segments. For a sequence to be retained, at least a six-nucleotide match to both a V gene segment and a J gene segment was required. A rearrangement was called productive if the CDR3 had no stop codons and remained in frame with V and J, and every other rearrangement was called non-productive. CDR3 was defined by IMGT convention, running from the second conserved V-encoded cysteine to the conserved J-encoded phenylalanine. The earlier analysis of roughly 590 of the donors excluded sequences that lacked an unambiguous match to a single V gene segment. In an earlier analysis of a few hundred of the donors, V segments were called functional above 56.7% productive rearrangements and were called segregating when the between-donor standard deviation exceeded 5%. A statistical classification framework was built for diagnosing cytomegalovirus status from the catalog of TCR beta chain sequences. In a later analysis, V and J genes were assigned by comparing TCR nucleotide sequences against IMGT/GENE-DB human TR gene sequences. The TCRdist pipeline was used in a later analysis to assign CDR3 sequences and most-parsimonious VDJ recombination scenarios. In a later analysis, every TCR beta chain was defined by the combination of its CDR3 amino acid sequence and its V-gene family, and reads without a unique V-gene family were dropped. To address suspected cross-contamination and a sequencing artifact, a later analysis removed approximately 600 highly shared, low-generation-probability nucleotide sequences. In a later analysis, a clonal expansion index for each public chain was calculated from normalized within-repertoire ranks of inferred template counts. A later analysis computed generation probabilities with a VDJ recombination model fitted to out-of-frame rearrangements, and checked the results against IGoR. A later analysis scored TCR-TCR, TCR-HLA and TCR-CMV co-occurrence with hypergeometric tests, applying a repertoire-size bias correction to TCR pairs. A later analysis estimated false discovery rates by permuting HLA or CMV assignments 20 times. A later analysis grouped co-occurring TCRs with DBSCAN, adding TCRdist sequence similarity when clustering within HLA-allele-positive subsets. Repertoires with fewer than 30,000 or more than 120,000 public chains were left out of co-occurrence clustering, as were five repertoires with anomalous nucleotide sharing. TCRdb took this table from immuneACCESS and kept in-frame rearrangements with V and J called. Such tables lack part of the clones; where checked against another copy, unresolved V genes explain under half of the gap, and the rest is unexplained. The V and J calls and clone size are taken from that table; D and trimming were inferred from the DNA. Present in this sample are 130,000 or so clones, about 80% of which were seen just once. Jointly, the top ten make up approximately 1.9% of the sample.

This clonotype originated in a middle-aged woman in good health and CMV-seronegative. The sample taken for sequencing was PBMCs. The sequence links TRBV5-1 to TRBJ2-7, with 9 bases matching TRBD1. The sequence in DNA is TGCGCCAGCAGCTTGGCCAGGGACAGGGCCCACGAGCAGTACTTC. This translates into CASSLARDRAHEQYF.